One and the same sample provided the 21 T cell receptor beta chains below, sequenced in a study of control samples from healthy donors and cancer patients. Generated by immunoSEQ multiplex PCR, the TCRdb table keeps only in-frame clones and is missing some. The sample yields about 410,000 clones, around nine tenths seen once. Sequencing was done on a sample of PBMCs. The receptor set was obtained from a man aged 40-50 years with head and neck cancer.

V usage is TRBV28 and J usage is TRBJ2-1, with D tentatively TRBD1 (6 bases). The CDR3 consists of 20 residues. Trimming cost V 6 bases and J 6 bases, with 33 bases left between them. Germline lookup yields CDR1 MDHEN and CDR2 SYDVKM. CDR3 DNA sequence: TGTGCCAGCAGCACCGAAGTGACAGGCCCGGGAAAATGGATTGGCAATGAGCAGTTCTTC. Translating it yields CASSTEVTGPGKWIGNEQFF.

About this clone: This CDR3 is also generated by other DNA sequences in the sample. J is TRBJ1-1 and V is TRBV5-6; D call uncertain. V lost 0 bases, J lost 4 bases, and 7 bases lay in between. The CDR3 runs 13 residues. The germline CDR1 and CDR2 sequences are SGHDT and YYEEEE. The CDR3: CASSLGRTTEAFF. The CDR3 DNA is TGTGCCAGCAGCTTGGGACGGACCACTGAAGCTTTCTTT.

V gene TRBV7-9 combines with J gene TRBJ1-6; D remains ambiguous. Trimming stripped 5 bases from V and 8 bases from J, with 4 bases between. Germline V gives CDR1 SEHNR, CDR2 FQNEAQ (reference sequence). This CDR3 has 11 residues. Written as DNA, the CDR3 is TGTGCCAGCAGCCGTGATTCACCCCTCCACTTT. Residues: CASSRDSPLHF.

The gene calls are TRBV2 and TRBJ1-1, with D perhaps matching TRBD1 (5 bases). Germline V gene sequence: CDR1 SNHLY, CDR2 FYNNEI. This CDR3 contains 15 residues. Between the trimmed V and J ends, which lost 0 bases and 9 bases, there was a span of 17 bases. The CDR3 nucleotides read TGTGCCAGCAGTGAAGCGGGCTTTGGGGAGGGGAAAGCTTTCTTT. It codes for CASSEAGFGEGKAFF.

V gene TRBV7-9 combines with J gene TRBJ2-5; no reliable D call. With 1 base removed from V and 5 bases from J, the gap between germline ends came to 8 bases. The CDR3 length is 13 residues. Per the germline V gene, CDR1 is SEHNR and CDR2 is FQNEAQ (reference sequence). The chain's CDR3 is CASSLEGVETQYF. For the CDR3, the DNA is TGTGCCAGCAGCTTAGAGGGCGTTGAGACCCAGTACTTC.

This chain links TRBV11-3 with TRBJ2-3; TRBD1 might be the D (6 bases). The V and J ends lost 4 bases and 2 bases respectively, with 10 bases between them. The CDR3 is 14 amino acids. Germline CDR1 SGHNT, CDR2 YENEEA. The CDR3 nucleotides are TGTGCCAGCAGCTCAGGACAGCACACAGATACGCAGTATTTT. Translated, it gives CASSSGQHTDTQYF.

The V gene is TRBV7-2, the J gene TRBJ1-3; a weak D match, TRBD1 (5 bases). The CDR3 is 15 amino acids. Looked up from germline, CDR1 is SGHTA and CDR2 is FQGNSA. V was pared by 1 base and J by 4 bases, with 11 bases between. The CDR3 spells CASSLVVTAGNTIYF. In nucleotides, the CDR3 is TGTGCCAGCAGCTTAGTAGTGACAGCCGGAAACACCATATATTTT.

The genes are TRBV25-1 and TRBJ1-6; D is unresolved. The germline V gene encodes CDR1 MGHDK and CDR2 SYGVNS. Trimming left V 4 bases short and J 7 bases short, with 11 bases between. This CDR3 region has 14 residues. The CDR3 is CASSGREVNSPLHF. DNA of the CDR3: TGTGCCAGCAGTGGCCGGGAGGTCAATTCACCCCTCCACTTT.

This chain joins TRBV6-2 or TRBV6-3 and TRBJ1-2; 9 nucleotides line up with TRBD1. V was pared by 2 bases and J by 6 bases, with 7 bases of the junction left unmatched. The germline CDR1 and CDR2 sequences are MNHEY and SVGEGT. CDR3 size: 15 residues. CDR3 sequence: CASSYTGQGINGYTF. The DNA of the CDR3 is TGTGCCAGCAGTTACACGGGACAGGGAATTAATGGCTACACCTTC.

The chain joins TRBV11-2 to TRBJ2-3; 7 nucleotides align to TRBD2. This CDR3 is built from 16 residues. The junction had 8 bases not matched to a gene; V was cut back by 1 base and J by 4 bases. Germline V lookup: CDR1 SGHAT, CDR2 FQNNGV. CDR3 residues: CASSLAAGLDPDTQYF. The CDR3 nucleotides read TGTGCCAGCAGCTTAGCTGCAGGACTAGACCCAGATACGCAGTATTTT. Full variable domain (missing parts from reference TRBV11-2 and TRBJ2-3): EAGVAQSPRYKIIEKRQSVAFWCNPISGHATLYWYQQILGQGPKLLIQFQNNGVVDDSQLPKDRFSAERLKGVDSTLKIQPAKLEDSAVYLCASSLAAGLDPDTQYFGPGTRLTVL.

The V call is TRBV9, the J call TRBJ2-1; 7 nucleotides match TRBD1. The CDR3 length is 15 residues. Germline loops: CDR1 SGDLS, CDR2 YYNGEE. J lost 5 bases, V lost 3 bases, and 8 bases had no gene match. DNA of the CDR3: TGTGCCAGCAGCGATCGACAGGGCCGTAACAATGAGCAGTTCTTC. It is translated as CASSDRQGRNNEQFF.

The rearrangement joins TRBV11-3 to TRBJ2-2, with D uncertain. Per germline, CDR1 SGHNT and CDR2 YENEEA. V was shortened by 5 bases and J by 6 bases, with 7 bases between the two germline ends. This CDR3 is 12 amino acids long. The CDR3 reads CASSPGPGELFF. The CDR3 region has the DNA TGTGCCAGCAGCCCAGGTCCCGGGGAGCTGTTTTTT.

This chain uses TRBV7-2 with TRBJ2-3, with TRBD2 identical over 9 bases. The CDR3 covers 16 residues. V was clipped by 3 bases and J by 6 bases; unmatched bases: 10. CDR1 is SGHTA and CDR2 is FQGNSA in the germline V gene. The DNA for the CDR3 is TGTGCCAGCAGCTTGAAACGCGGGGGGGCTTCGGATACGCAGTATTTT. As protein: CASSLKRGGASDTQYF.

The CDR3 DNA sequence: TGTGCCAGCAGTTCGTTTAGCGGGAGCGCTCACAATGAGCAGTTCTTC. Its protein product is CASSSFSGSAHNEQFF. V usage is TRBV6-2 or TRBV6-3 and J usage is TRBJ2-1, with 9 bases identical to TRBD2. From germline, CDR1 is MNHEY and CDR2 SVGEGT. V was clipped by 4 bases and J by 5 bases; unmatched bases: 9. The CDR3 has 16 amino acids.

This clone is a singleton in its sample. The chain recombines TRBV4-1 with TRBJ1-1; D is possibly TRBD1 (5 bases). This CDR3 is built from 15 residues. The V gene lost 4 bases and the J gene lost 0 bases, with 12 bases spanning the gap. In germline, CDR1 is MGHRA, CDR2 YSYEKL. CDR3 residues: CASSPLWGLNTEAFF. Here the CDR3 DNA reads TGCGCCAGCAGCCCCCTGTGGGGGTTGAACACTGAAGCTTTCTTT.

A remark on this clone: At one of its ends the junction is not consistent with the germline gene, which may arise from a read error. The chain carries TRBV11-3 and TRBJ2-1; D is perhaps TRBD1 or TRBD2 (5 bases each). Germline loops: CDR1 SGHNT, CDR2 YENEEA. The CDR3 runs to 16 residues. The CDR3 spells CASSLEGTSSRDEQFF. CDR3 in DNA: TGTGCCAGCAGCCTAGAGGGGACGAGTTCGCGAGATGAGCAGTTCTTC.

The V and J genes are TRBV7-2 and TRBJ1-6; D uncertain. The CDR3 is 13 amino acids. Per the germline V gene, CDR1 is SGHTA and CDR2 is FQGNSA. Trimming took 1 base from V and 8 from J, leaving 6 bases between them. The CDR3 coding sequence is TGTGCCAGCAGCTTAGAGAGACATTCACCCCTCCACTTT. It encodes CASSLERHSPLHF.

The rearrangement joins TRBV5-4 to TRBJ2-3; TRBD1 is a possible D gene (6 bases). Germline CDR1 is SGHNT and CDR2 is YYREEE (reference sequence). V gave up 2 bases and J gave up 5 bases, with 15 bases separating them. The CDR3 sequence is 15 residues long. This CDR3 reads CASSFGAQGKDTQYF. Here the CDR3 DNA reads TGTGCCAGCAGCTTCGGTGCACAGGGTAAAGATACGCAGTATTTT.

J is TRBJ2-7 and V is TRBV19; D is tentatively TRBD1 or TRBD2 (5 bases each). The V end lost 0 bases, the J end lost 9 bases, and 12 bases lay between the germline ends. Per germline, CDR1 LNHDA and CDR2 SQIVND (reference sequence). CDR3 length equals 13 residues. In DNA, the CDR3 is TGTGCCAGTAGTATAGATCCCGTGGGGGTGCAGTACTTC. This sequence encodes CASSIDPVGVQYF.

The CDR3 protein is CASSFLQGQAGELFF. The CDR3, as DNA: TGTGCCAGCAGTTTTCTACAGGGCCAGGCCGGGGAGCTGTTTTTT. This rearrangement joins TRBV28 to TRBJ2-2; D might be TRBD1 (6 bases). Germline lookup yields CDR1 MDHEN and CDR2 SYDVKM. The CDR3 totals 15 residues. With 3 bases removed from V and 6 bases from J, the gap between germline ends came to 14 bases.

This clone was detected once. The chain is built from TRBV30 and TRBJ2-7, with TRBD2 matching 8 bases. The CDR3 has 14 residues. The germline gives CDR1 GTSNPN, CDR2 SVGIG (reference sequence). V lost 7 bases, J lost 3 bases, and 11 bases stayed unmatched. The CDR3, as DNA: TGTGCCTTCTCCCCTCGGGAGGGAAGCTACGAGCAGTACTTC. Its translation is CAFSPREGSYEQYF.